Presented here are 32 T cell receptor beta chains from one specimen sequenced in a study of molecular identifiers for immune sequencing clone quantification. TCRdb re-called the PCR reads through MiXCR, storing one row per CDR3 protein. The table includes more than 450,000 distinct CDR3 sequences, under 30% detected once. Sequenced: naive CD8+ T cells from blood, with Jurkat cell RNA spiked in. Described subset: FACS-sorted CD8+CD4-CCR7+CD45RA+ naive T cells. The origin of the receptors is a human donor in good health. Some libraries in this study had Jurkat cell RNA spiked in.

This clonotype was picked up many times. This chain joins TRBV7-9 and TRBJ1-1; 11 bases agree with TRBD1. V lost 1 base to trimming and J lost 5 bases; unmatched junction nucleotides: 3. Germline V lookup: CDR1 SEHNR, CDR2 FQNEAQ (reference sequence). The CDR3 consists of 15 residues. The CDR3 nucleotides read TGTGCCAGCAGCTTAGTAGGACAGGGGGCAACTGAAGCTTTCTTT. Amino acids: CASSLVGQGATEAFF.

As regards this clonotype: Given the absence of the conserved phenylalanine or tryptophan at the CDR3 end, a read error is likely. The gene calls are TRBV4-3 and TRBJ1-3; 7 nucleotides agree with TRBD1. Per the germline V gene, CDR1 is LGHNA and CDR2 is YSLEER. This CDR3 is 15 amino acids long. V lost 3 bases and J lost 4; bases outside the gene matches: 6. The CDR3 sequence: CASSQSRGVGNTIYL. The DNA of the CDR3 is TGCGCCAGCAGCCAGAGCAGGGGGGTAGGAAACACCATATATTTA.

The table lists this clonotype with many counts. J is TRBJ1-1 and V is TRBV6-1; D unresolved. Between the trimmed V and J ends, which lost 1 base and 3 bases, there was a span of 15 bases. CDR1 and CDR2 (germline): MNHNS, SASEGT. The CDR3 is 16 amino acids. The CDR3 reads CASSEGWVSSDTEAFF. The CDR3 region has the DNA TGTGCCAGCAGTGAAGGTTGGGTCTCTTCGGACACTGAAGCTTTCTTT.

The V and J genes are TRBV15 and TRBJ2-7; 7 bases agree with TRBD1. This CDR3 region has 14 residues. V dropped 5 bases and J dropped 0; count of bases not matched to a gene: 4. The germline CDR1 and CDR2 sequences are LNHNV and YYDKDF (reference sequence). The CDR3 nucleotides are TGTGCCACCAGCGAACAGGGGAACTCCTACGAGCAGTACTTC. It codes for CATSEQGNSYEQYF. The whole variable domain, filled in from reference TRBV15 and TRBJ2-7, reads DAMVIQNPRYQVTQFGKPVTLSCSQTLNHNVMYWYQQKSSQAPKLLFHYYDKDFNNEADTPDNFQSRRPNTSFCFLDIRSPGLGDTAMYLCATSEQGNSYEQYFGPGTRLTVT.

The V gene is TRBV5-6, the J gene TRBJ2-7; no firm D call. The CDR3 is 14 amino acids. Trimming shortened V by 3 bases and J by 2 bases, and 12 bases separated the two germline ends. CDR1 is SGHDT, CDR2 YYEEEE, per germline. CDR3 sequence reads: CASSSGSSPYEQYF. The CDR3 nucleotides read TGTGCCAGCAGCTCCGGAAGCTCTCCCTACGAGCAGTACTTC.

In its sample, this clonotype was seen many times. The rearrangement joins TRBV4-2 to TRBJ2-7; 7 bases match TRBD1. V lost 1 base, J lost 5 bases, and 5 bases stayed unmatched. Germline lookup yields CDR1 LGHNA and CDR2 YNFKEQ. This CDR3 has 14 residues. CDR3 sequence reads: CASSQVTGVDEQYF. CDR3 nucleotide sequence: TGTGCCAGCAGCCAAGTAACAGGGGTTGACGAGCAGTACTTC.

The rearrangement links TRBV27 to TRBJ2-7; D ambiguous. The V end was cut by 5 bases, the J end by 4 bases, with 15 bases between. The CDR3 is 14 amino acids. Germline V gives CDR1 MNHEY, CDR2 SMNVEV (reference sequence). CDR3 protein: CASSTPGRLYEQYF. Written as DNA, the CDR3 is TGTGCCAGCAGTACCCCCGGACGTCTTTACGAGCAGTACTTC.

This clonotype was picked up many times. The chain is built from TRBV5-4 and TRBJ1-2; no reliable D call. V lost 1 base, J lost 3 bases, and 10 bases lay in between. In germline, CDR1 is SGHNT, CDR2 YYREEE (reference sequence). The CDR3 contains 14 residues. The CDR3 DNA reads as TGTGCCAGCAGCTTGCAGCAGGAGTACTATGGCTACACCTTC. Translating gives CASSLQQEYYGYTF.

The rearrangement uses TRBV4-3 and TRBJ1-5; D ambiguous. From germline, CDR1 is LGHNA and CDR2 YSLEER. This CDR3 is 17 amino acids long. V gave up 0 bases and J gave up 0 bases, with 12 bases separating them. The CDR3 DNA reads TGCGCCAGCAGCCAAGATCCCACCGGCCATAGCAATCAGCCCCAGCATTTT. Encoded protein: CASSQDPTGHSNQPQHF.

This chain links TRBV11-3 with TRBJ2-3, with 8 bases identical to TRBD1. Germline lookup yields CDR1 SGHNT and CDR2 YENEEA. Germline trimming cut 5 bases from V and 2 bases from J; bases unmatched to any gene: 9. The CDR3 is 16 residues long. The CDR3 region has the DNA TGTGCCAGCAGCCAGAGACAGACAGGGGTCACAGATACGCAGTATTTT. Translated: CASSQRQTGVTDTQYF.

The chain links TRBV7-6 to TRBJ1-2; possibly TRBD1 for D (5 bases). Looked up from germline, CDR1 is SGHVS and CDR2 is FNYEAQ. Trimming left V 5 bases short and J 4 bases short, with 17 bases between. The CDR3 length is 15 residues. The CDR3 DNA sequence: TGTGCCAGCAGCCAGGGTGTTGCAGGGAGCTATGGCTACACCTTC. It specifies CASSQGVAGSYGYTF. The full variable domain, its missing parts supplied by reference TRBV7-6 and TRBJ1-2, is GAGVSQSPRYKVTKRGQDVALRCDPISGHVSLYWYRQALGQGPEFLTYFNYEAQQDKSGLPNDRFSAERPEGSISTLTIQRTEQRDSAMYRCASSQGVAGSYGYTFGSGTRLTVV.

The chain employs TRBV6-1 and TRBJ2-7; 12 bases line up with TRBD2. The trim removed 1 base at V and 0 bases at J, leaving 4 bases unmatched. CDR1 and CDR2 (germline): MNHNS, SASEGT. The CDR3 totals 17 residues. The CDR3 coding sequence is TGTGCCAGCAGTGAAGGACTAGCGGGAGTTACCTCCTACGAGCAGTACTTC. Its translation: CASSEGLAGVTSYEQYF.

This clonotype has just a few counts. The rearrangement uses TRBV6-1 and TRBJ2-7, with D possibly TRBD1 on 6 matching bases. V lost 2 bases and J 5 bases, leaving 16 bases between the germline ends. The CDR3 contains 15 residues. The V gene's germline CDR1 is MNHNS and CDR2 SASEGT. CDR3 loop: CASSEIGTFGHEQYF. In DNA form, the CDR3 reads TGTGCCAGCAGTGAAATAGGGACATTTGGCCACGAGCAGTACTTC.

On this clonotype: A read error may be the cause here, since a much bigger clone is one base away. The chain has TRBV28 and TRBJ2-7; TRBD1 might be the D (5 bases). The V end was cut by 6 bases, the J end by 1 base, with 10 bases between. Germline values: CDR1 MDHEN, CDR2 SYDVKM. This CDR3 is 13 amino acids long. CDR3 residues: CASRGRASYEQYF. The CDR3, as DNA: TGTGCCAGCAGAGGCAGGGCTTCCTACGAGCAGTACTTC.

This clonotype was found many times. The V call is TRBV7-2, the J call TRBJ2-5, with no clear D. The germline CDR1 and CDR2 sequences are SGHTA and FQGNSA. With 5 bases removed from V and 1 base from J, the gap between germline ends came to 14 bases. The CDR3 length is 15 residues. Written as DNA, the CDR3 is TGTGCCAGCAGCAACCGAACACATTCCCAAGAGACCCAGTACTTC. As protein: CASSNRTHSQETQYF.

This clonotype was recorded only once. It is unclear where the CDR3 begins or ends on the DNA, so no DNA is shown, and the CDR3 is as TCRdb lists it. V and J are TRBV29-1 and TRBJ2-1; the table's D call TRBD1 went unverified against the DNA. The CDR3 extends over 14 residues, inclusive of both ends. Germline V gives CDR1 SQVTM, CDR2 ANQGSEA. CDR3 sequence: CSVAPGTTDNEKFF.

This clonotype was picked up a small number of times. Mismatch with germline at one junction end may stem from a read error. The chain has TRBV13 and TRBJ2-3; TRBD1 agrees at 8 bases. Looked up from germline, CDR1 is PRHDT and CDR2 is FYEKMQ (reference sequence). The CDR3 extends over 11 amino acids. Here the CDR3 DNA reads TGTGCCTGCAGCTGGGGACAGGTGAAGGATTTT. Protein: CACSWGQVKDF.

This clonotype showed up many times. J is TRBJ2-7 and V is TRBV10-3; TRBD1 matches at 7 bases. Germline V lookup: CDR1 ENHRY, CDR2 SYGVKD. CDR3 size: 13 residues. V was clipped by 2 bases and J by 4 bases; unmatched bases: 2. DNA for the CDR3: TGTGCCATCAGTGAGATGACAGGGTACGAGCAGTACTTC. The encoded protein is CAISEMTGYEQYF.

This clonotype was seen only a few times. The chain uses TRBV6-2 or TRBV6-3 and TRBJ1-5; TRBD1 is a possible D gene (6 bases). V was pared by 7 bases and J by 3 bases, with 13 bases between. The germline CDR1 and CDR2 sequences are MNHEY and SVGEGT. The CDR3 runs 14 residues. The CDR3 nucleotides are TGTGCCAGCACCATGACAGGTCTCAATCAGCCCCAGCATTTT. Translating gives CASTMTGLNQPQHF.

As DNA, the CDR3 is TGTGCCAGCAGCTTGACTAGCATCAGCTACGAGCAGTACTTC. Translation: CASSLTSISYEQYF. The chain is built from TRBV9 and TRBJ2-7, with 7 bases lining up with TRBD2. CDR1 SGDLS and CDR2 YYNGEE come from the germline V gene. The V gene end was trimmed by 4 bases and the J gene end by 3 bases; junction bases not matched to a gene: 7. The CDR3 is made up of 14 amino acids. Combining the CDR3 with reference TRBV9 and TRBJ2-7 gives the whole variable domain DSGVTQTPKHLITATGQRVTLRCSPRSGDLSVYWYQQSLDQGLQFLIQYYNGEERAKGNILERFSAQQFPDLHSELNLSSLELGDSALYFCASSLTSISYEQYFGPGTRLTVT.

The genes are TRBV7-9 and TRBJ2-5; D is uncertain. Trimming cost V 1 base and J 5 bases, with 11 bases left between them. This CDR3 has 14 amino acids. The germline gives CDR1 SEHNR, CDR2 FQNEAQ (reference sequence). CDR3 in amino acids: CASSLDSFRETQYF. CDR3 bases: TGTGCCAGCAGCTTAGACAGCTTCAGGGAGACCCAGTACTTC.

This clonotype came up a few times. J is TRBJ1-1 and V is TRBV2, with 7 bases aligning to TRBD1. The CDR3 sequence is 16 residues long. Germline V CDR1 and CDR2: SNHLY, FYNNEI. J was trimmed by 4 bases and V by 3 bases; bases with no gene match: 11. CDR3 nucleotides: TGTGCCAGCAGTGAGATAATCGGGACAGTTGGCACTGAAGCTTTCTTT. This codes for CASSEIIGTVGTEAFF.

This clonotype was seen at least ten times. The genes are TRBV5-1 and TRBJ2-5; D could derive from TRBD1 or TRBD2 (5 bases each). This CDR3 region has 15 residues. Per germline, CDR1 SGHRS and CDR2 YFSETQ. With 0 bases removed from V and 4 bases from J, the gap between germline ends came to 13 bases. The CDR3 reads CASSLEAATGETQYF. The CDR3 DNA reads TGCGCCAGCAGCTTGGAAGCGGCAACAGGAGAGACCCAGTACTTC.

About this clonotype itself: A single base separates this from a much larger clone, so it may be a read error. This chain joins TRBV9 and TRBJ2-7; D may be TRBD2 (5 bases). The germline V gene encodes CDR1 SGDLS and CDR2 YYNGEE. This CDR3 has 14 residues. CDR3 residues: CASSPGPGIYEKYF. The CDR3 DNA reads TGTGCCAGCAGCCCCGGTCCGGGGATCTACGAGAAGTACTTC.

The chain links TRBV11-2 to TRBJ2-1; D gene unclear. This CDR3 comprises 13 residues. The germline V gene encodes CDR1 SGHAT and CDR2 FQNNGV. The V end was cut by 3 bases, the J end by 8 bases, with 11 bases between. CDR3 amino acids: CASSFAPIDEQFF. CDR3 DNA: TGTGCCAGCAGCTTTGCCCCCATCGATGAGCAGTTCTTC.

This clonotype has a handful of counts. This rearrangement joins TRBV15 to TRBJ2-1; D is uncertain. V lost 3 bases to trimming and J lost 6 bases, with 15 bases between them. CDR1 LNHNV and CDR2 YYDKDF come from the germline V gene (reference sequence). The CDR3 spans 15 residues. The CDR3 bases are TGTGCCACCAGCAGGGCCGCGTCTCCAATCAATGAGCAGTTCTTC. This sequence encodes CATSRAASPINEQFF.

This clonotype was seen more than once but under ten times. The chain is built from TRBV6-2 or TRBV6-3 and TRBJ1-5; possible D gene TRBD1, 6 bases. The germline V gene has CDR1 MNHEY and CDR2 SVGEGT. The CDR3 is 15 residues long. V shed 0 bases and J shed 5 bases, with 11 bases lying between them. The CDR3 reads CASSYSEGGDQPQHF. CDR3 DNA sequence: TGTGCCAGCAGTTACTCTGAGGGGGGCGATCAGCCCCAGCATTTT.

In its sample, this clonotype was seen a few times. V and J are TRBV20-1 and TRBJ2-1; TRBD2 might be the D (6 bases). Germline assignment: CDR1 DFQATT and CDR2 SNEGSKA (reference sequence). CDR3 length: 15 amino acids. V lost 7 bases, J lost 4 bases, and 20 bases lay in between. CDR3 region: CSGTVVSSAYNEQFF. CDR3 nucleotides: TGCAGTGGTACGGTAGTCTCTAGCGCATACAATGAGCAGTTCTTC.

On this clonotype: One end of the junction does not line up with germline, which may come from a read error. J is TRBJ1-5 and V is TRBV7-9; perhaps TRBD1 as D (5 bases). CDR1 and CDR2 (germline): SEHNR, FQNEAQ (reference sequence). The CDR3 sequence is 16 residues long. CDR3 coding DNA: TGTGCCAGCAGCTTAGGTTACGGGACTGAGAATCTGCCCCAGCATTTT. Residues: CASSLGYGTENLPQHF.

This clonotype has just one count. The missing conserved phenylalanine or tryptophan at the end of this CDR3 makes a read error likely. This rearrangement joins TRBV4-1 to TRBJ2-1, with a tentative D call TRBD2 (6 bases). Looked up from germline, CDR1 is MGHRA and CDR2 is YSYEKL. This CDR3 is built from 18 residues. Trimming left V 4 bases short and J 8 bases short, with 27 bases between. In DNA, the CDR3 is TGCGCCAGCAGCCTCCGGGTGCCTCTAGCGTGGCTCCGCGATGAGCAGTTCTTG. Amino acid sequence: CASSLRVPLAWLRDEQFL.

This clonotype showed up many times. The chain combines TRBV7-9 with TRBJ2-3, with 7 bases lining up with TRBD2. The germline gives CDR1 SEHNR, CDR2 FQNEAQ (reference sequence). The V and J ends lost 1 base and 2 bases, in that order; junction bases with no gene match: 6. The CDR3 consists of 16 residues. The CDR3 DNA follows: TGTGCCAGCAGCTTAGGGAAAGCGGGACCCACAGATACGCAGTATTTT. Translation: CASSLGKAGPTDTQYF.

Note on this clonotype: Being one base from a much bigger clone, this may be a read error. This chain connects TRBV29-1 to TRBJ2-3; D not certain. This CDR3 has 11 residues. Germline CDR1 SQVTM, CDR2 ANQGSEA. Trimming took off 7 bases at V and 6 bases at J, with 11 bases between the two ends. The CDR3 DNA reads TGCAGCGCGCCGCGCCTCGATACGCAGTATTTT. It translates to CSAPRLDTQYF.